These 29 T cell receptor beta chains came from one sample sequenced in a study of blood T cell repertoires in COVID-19. Clones were sequenced by immunoSEQ multiplex PCR, and TCRdb holds only the in-frame ones, with some missing. In the table there are about 310,000 clones, 85% to 90% of which are singletons. Specimen: peripheral blood. These receptors all come from a woman aged 30 to 39 with COVID-19, enrolled during active disease.

The chain recombines TRBV28 with TRBJ1-2; D gene uncertain. The ends were cut back, 5 bases at V and 4 bases at J, with 11 bases in the middle. The CDR3 is made up of 13 amino acids. Germline V gene sequence: CDR1 MDHEN, CDR2 SYDVKM. CDR3 sequence (DNA): TGTGCCAGCAGTCTAGAGGGCGGCTATGGCTACACCTTC. Translation gives CASSLEGGYGYTF.

The CDR3 DNA is TGTGCCAGCAGTTTTGGGGAGGATTCACCCCTCCACTTT. Encoded protein: CASSFGEDSPLHF. The chain links TRBV12-3 or TRBV12-4 to TRBJ1-6; no definite D call. CDR3 length equals 13 residues. V was cut by 3 bases and J by 8 bases, with 8 bases left in between.

A word on this clone: Other nucleotide sequences from this sample produce the same CDR3. The gene calls are TRBV11-2 and TRBJ2-7; tentatively, D is TRBD1 (6 bases). The CDR3 is 14 residues long. Trimming stripped 5 bases from V and 3 bases from J, with 14 bases between. CDR1 is SGHAT and CDR2 is FQNNGV in the germline V gene. The CDR3 bases are TGTGCCAGCAGCCGCGACAGGTCCAGCTACGAGCAGTACTTC. As protein: CASSRDRSSYEQYF.

The chain employs TRBV30 and TRBJ1-1; 7 nucleotides agree with TRBD1. The CDR3 totals 13 residues. J was trimmed by 4 bases and V by 2 bases; bases with no gene match: 4. Per the germline V gene, CDR1 is GTSNPN and CDR2 is SVGIG (reference sequence). The CDR3 bases are TGTGCCTGGAGTCTTGACAGGGCCACTGAAGCTTTCTTT. As protein: CAWSLDRATEAFF. The full variable domain, with the rest looked up from reference TRBV30 and TRBJ1-1, is SQTIHQWPATLVQPVGSPLSLECTVEGTSNPNLYWYRQAAGRGLQLLFYSVGIGQISSEVPQNLSASRPQDRQFILSSKKLLLSDSGFYLCAWSLDRATEAFFGQGTRLTVV.

The genes are TRBV30 and TRBJ1-6; the match to TRBD1 covers 7 bases. There are 16 residues in the CDR3. CDR1 is GTSNPN, CDR2 SVGIG, per germline (reference sequence). V lost 3 bases to trimming and J lost 10 bases; unmatched junction nucleotides: 15. The CDR3 DNA is TGTGCCTGGAGCCGACAGGGTGGGGTAAAATGGTCACCCCTCCACTTT. Translated, it gives CAWSRQGGVKWSPLHF.

The chain joins TRBV6-6 to TRBJ2-5; 9 bases map to TRBD2. The CDR3 extends over 14 amino acids. Germline assignment: CDR1 MNHNY and CDR2 SVGAGI (reference sequence). The V gene end was trimmed by 6 bases and the J gene end by 5 bases; junction bases not matched to a gene: 7. The CDR3 reads CASRGGRAIETQYF. CDR3 nucleotides: TGTGCCAGCAGGGGCGGGAGGGCCATTGAGACCCAGTACTTC.

J is TRBJ1-1 and V is TRBV6-5, with 10 positions matching TRBD1. CDR1 is MNHEY and CDR2 is SVGAGI in the germline V gene. This CDR3 region has 14 residues. Losses at the gene ends were 11 bases for V and 6 bases for J; bases not matched to a gene: 12. The CDR3 reads CAAKWGQGFPEAFF. The CDR3 nucleotides are TGTGCCGCCAAGTGGGGACAGGGGTTCCCTGAAGCTTTCTTT.

The V call is TRBV5-4, the J call TRBJ2-2; D unclear. Germline V gene lookup returns CDR1 SGHNT and CDR2 YYREEE (reference sequence). This CDR3 contains 13 residues. V was cut by 4 bases and J by 7 bases, with 11 bases left in between. CDR3 DNA: TGTGCCAGCAGCCCTTACTTTGGCGGGGAGCTGTTTTTT. This codes for CASSPYFGGELFF.

The V call is TRBV10-3, the J call TRBJ2-3; possibly TRBD2 for D (5 bases). Germline loops: CDR1 ENHRY, CDR2 SYGVKD. Trimming took off 3 bases at V and 0 bases at J, with 7 bases between the two ends. The length of the CDR3 is 14 residues. This CDR3 is CAISDGGSTDTQYF. The CDR3 nucleotides read TGTGCCATCAGTGATGGAGGCAGCACAGATACGCAGTATTTT.

This clone was detected a few times. V usage is TRBV19 and J usage is TRBJ1-5, with D maybe TRBD1 (5 bases). The CDR3 runs to 13 residues. CDR1 and CDR2 from the germline V gene are LNHDA and SQIVND (reference sequence). With 6 bases removed from V and 6 bases from J, the gap between germline ends came to 12 bases. The CDR3, as DNA: TGTGCCAGTAGAGCAGGGAAGGGTCAGCCCCAGCATTTT. This encodes CASRAGKGQPQHF.

The J gene is TRBJ2-1, the V gene TRBV7-2; tentatively, D is TRBD1 (6 bases). The CDR3 sequence is 18 residues long. Germline-derived CDR1 and CDR2 are SGHTA and FQGNSA. Trimming took 1 base from V and 7 from J, leaving 23 bases between them. CDR3: CASSLEWGSGARENEQFF. CDR3 coding DNA: TGTGCCAGCAGCTTAGAATGGGGTTCAGGGGCTCGGGAAAATGAGCAGTTCTTC.

The genes are TRBV3-1 (or the pseudogene TRBV3-2) and TRBJ1-3; no clear D gene. The CDR3 is 13 residues long. V lost 4 bases, J lost 0 bases, and 4 bases lay in between. Germline V gene lookup returns CDR1 LGHDT and CDR2 YNNKEL (reference sequence). CDR3 nucleotide sequence: TGTGCCAGCAGCCCCCACTCTGGAAACACCATATATTTT. Its protein is CASSPHSGNTIYF.

The chain uses TRBV27 and TRBJ1-1; TRBD1 aligns across 9 bases. J was trimmed by 2 bases and V by 3 bases; bases with no gene match: 13. This CDR3 contains 18 residues. Germline CDR1 and CDR2: MNHEY and SMNVEV (reference sequence). In nucleotides, the CDR3 is TGTGCCAGCAGTTTCCGACCGGGACAGGGATCCTTAAACACTGAAGCTTTCTTT. It specifies CASSFRPGQGSLNTEAFF.

This chain uses TRBV27 with TRBJ2-7; TRBD1 aligns across 8 bases. The CDR3 sequence is 14 residues long. Germline V CDR1 and CDR2: MNHEY, SMNVEV (reference sequence). The trim removed 4 bases at V and 2 bases at J, leaving 4 bases unmatched. Here the CDR3 DNA reads TGTGCCAGCAGTTACCGGACAGGGCCCTACGAGCAGTACTTC. It codes for CASSYRTGPYEQYF.

This chain uses TRBV6-5 with TRBJ2-6; D is uncertain. CDR1 is MNHEY and CDR2 is SVGAGI in the germline V gene. The CDR3 spans 15 residues. V was shortened by 6 bases and J by 0 bases, with 9 bases between the two germline ends. The CDR3 DNA reads as TGTGCCAGCAGATGGCAGAACTCTGGGGCCAACGTCCTGACTTTC. As protein: CASRWQNSGANVLTF.

V gene TRBV28 combines with J gene TRBJ1-5; weak D call: TRBD1 (5 bases). The CDR3 totals 15 residues. Germline CDR1 and CDR2: MDHEN and SYDVKM. Trimming cost V 5 bases and J 9 bases, with 20 bases left between them. In DNA form, the CDR3 reads TGTGCCAGCAGTCGACCTGGGACTTCCCAGGGGCCCCAGCATTTT. It encodes CASSRPGTSQGPQHF.

The chain joins TRBV11-2 to TRBJ1-6, with TRBD1 matching over 9 bases. V lost 5 bases, J lost 9 bases, and 5 bases stayed unmatched. This CDR3 spans 14 amino acids. Germline V gene lookup returns CDR1 SGHAT and CDR2 FQNNGV. Here the CDR3 DNA reads TGTGCCAGCAGCGTAGGACAGGGGAGTTCACCCCTCCACTTT. This encodes CASSVGQGSSPLHF.

V and J are TRBV18 and TRBJ1-1; D is undetermined. The CDR3 extends over 13 amino acids. CDR1 and CDR2 from the germline V gene are KGHSH and LQKENI. Deletions cut 8 bases from V and 4 bases from J, with 14 bases between. DNA of the CDR3: TGTGCCAGCACGCTAGAGGGTGGCACTGAAGCTTTCTTT. Amino acids: CASTLEGGTEAFF.

The gene calls are TRBV29-1 and TRBJ2-7, with 7 bases identical to TRBD1. J was trimmed by 2 bases and V by 4 bases; bases with no gene match: 8. The length of the CDR3 is 14 residues. Germline V lookup: CDR1 SQVTM, CDR2 ANQGSEA. CDR3 sequence (DNA): TGCAGCGTTGGCACCGGGACAGAAGCCTACGAGCAGTACTTC. It yields the protein CSVGTGTEAYEQYF.

V usage is TRBV5-5 and J usage is TRBJ1-2; 11 positions agree with TRBD1. Germline lookup yields CDR1 SGHKS and CDR2 YYEKEE (reference sequence). The CDR3 loop spans 14 amino acids. Unmatched junction bases numbered 3, after V lost 3 bases and J lost 5 bases. CDR3 region: CASSWDRGSYGYTF. The CDR3 region has the DNA TGTGCCAGCAGCTGGGACAGGGGGAGTTATGGCTACACCTTC.

V usage is TRBV5-6 and J usage is TRBJ1-6; TRBD1 agrees at 8 bases. Unmatched junction bases numbered 5, after V lost 0 bases and J lost 6 bases. From germline, CDR1 is SGHDT and CDR2 YYEEEE. This CDR3 comprises 16 residues. In DNA, the CDR3 is TGTGCCAGCAGCTTGGGCGAAGGACAGGGTAATTCACCCCTCCACTTT. Amino acids: CASSLGEGQGNSPLHF. Combining the CDR3 with reference TRBV5-6 and TRBJ1-6 gives the whole variable domain DAGVTQSPTHLIKTRGQQVTLRCSPKSGHDTVSWYQQALGQGPQFIFQYYEEEERQRGNFPDRFSGHQFPNYSSELNVNALLLGDSALYLCASSLGEGQGNSPLHFGNGTRLTVT.

V usage is TRBV19 and J usage is TRBJ1-2; TRBD1 aligns across 7 bases. The CDR3 extends over 13 amino acids. Germline loops: CDR1 LNHDA, CDR2 SQIVND (reference sequence). V gave up 5 bases and J gave up 2 bases; unmatched junction bases: 2. This CDR3 is CASSSDRNYGYTF. The CDR3 nucleotides are TGTGCCAGTAGTTCGGACAGGAACTATGGCTACACCTTC. The whole variable domain, remainder taken from reference TRBV19 and TRBJ1-2, is DGGITQSPKYLFRKEGQNVTLSCEQNLNHDAMYWYRQDPGQGLRLIYYSQIVNDFQKGDIAEGYSVSREKKESFPLTVTSAQKNPTAFYLCASSSDRNYGYTFGSGTRLTVV.

The chain uses TRBV5-8 and TRBJ2-2, with unresolved D. This CDR3 comprises 14 residues. Germline V gives CDR1 SGHTS, CDR2 YDEGEE. V shed 1 base and J shed 3 bases, with 7 bases lying between them. This CDR3 is CASSLTGHTGELFF. Written as DNA, the CDR3 is TGTGCCAGCAGCTTGACGGGTCACACCGGGGAGCTGTTTTTT.

The J gene is TRBJ2-4, the V gene TRBV27; maybe TRBD2 (6 bases). The ends were cut back, 3 bases at V and 0 bases at J, with 15 bases in the middle. The CDR3 runs to 17 residues. Looked up from germline, CDR1 is MNHEY and CDR2 is SMNVEV (reference sequence). In nucleotides, the CDR3 is TGTGCCAGCAGTTTCGTGGTCGGGGGACTAGCCAAAAACATTCAGTACTTC. Amino acids: CASSFVVGGLAKNIQYF.

This clone was detected once. V and J are TRBV10-3 and TRBJ1-1; 8 bases are a match to TRBD1. Trimming cost V 8 bases and J 6 bases; bases outside gene matches: 11. Germline CDR1 is ENHRY and CDR2 is SYGVKD. The CDR3 has 14 residues. The CDR3 DNA follows: TGTGCCATCGCGAGGACAGGGTATACTGCTGAAGCTTTCTTT. It translates to CAIARTGYTAEAFF.

This chain uses TRBV5-1 with TRBJ1-2; the D is unclear. The CDR3 loop spans 14 amino acids. Germline V gives CDR1 SGHRS, CDR2 YFSETQ. V was clipped by 4 bases and J by 1 base, with 11 bases between them. The CDR3 DNA reads TGCGCCAGCAGCCCTCTACAGAGTAACTATGGCTACACCTTC. This sequence encodes CASSPLQSNYGYTF.

This clone was seen once. The V gene is TRBV19, the J gene TRBJ1-4; a weak D match, TRBD1 (6 bases). Germline V gives CDR1 LNHDA, CDR2 SQIVND (reference sequence). The length of the CDR3 is 13 residues. V lost 5 bases and J 8 bases, leaving 12 bases between the germline ends. The CDR3: CASSQQGREKLFF. The CDR3 DNA follows: TGTGCCAGTAGTCAACAGGGACGGGAAAAACTGTTTTTT.

The chain couples TRBV5-1 to TRBJ1-2, with 8 bases matching TRBD1. The CDR3 is made up of 15 amino acids. V shed 3 bases and J 4 bases; nucleotides not matched to a gene: 8. Germline V gene sequence: CDR1 SGHRS, CDR2 YFSETQ. Here the CDR3 reads CASSSDRGSVYGYTF. The DNA of the CDR3 is TGCGCCAGCAGCTCCGACAGGGGATCTGTCTATGGCTACACCTTC.

The V call is TRBV6-5, the J call TRBJ1-4; D not certain. This CDR3 contains 16 residues. Deletions cut 0 bases from V and 4 bases from J, with 12 bases between. CDR1 and CDR2 (germline): MNHEY, SVGAGI. DNA of the CDR3: TGTGCCAGCAGTTACTCGGTACAGACGCTTAATGAAAAACTGTTTTTT. Protein sequence: CASSYSVQTLNEKLFF.